These 21 T cell receptor beta chains were all obtained from the same sample, sequenced in a study of identifying expanded T cells in peripheral blood. The data were produced by immunoSEQ multiplex PCR, yet TCRdb's version contains in-frame clones alone and is incomplete. The top ten clones hold 8% to 9% of a sample with over 100,000 clones, around 90% of them seen once. The sequencing sample was made of blood. The receptors were sampled from a person between 18 and 75 years old in good health.

The rearrangement links TRBV9 to TRBJ2-5; 7 bases map to TRBD2. This CDR3 comprises 16 residues. V lost 0 bases and J lost 4; bases outside the gene matches: 9. CDR1 and CDR2 from the germline V gene are SGDLS and YYNGEE. The CDR3 region is CASSVGQRVAGETQYF. CDR3 bases: TGTGCCAGCAGCGTAGGGCAAAGGGTAGCGGGAGAGACCCAGTACTTC.

This clone was counted once. The chain carries TRBV5-6 and TRBJ1-5; D not certain. This CDR3 is built from 14 residues. Germline V lookup: CDR1 SGHDT, CDR2 YYEEEE. The germline V and J ends were trimmed by 0 bases and 2 bases, with 6 bases remaining between them. The CDR3 loop is CASSLVSGNQPQHF. In DNA form, the CDR3 reads TGTGCCAGCAGCTTGGTGTCAGGCAATCAGCCCCAGCATTTT.

CDR3 sequence: CASSTGGSTNEKLFF. CDR3 bases: TGTGCCAGCAGTACCGGGGGATCAACTAATGAAAAACTGTTTTTT. The chain couples TRBV6-5 to TRBJ1-4, with D maybe TRBD1 (5 bases). The CDR3 consists of 15 residues. From germline, CDR1 is MNHEY and CDR2 SVGAGI. Deletions cut 5 bases from V and 0 bases from J, with 10 bases between.

This chain joins TRBV15 and TRBJ2-1; tentatively, D is TRBD2 (5 bases). The germline CDR1 and CDR2 sequences are LNHNV and YYDKDF (reference sequence). The CDR3 consists of 15 residues. V shed 3 bases and J shed 0 bases, with 9 bases lying between them. CDR3 amino acids: CATSRSRDSYNEQFF. The CDR3 DNA sequence: TGTGCCACCAGCAGGTCCCGGGACTCCTACAATGAGCAGTTCTTC.

V is TRBV5-4 and J is TRBJ2-6; 7 bases agree with TRBD1. Germline CDR1 SGHNT, CDR2 YYREEE (reference sequence). The ends lost 3 bases at V and 0 bases at J; junction bases unmatched: 9. This CDR3 is built from 18 residues. The CDR3 DNA is TGTGCCAGCAGCTCGACGACAGGGCAGAGCTCTGGGGCCAACGTCCTGACTTTC. Translated, it gives CASSSTTGQSSGANVLTF.

The genes are TRBV27 and TRBJ1-4; unclear D gene. This CDR3 has 15 residues. Germline V lookup: CDR1 MNHEY, CDR2 SMNVEV (reference sequence). Trimming shortened V by 2 bases and J by 5 bases, and 12 bases separated the two germline ends. CDR3 region: CASSLDGNRNEKLFF. The CDR3 DNA sequence: TGTGCCAGCAGTTTAGACGGAAACAGAAATGAAAAACTGTTTTTT.

This clone has only a few counts. One junction end does not reproduce the germline sequence, and a read error may be involved. The chain couples TRBV11-2 to TRBJ2-5; 8 bases agree with TRBD1. The CDR3 length is 16 residues. Germline lookup yields CDR1 SGHAT and CDR2 FQNNGV. The DNA of the CDR3 is TGCGCCAGCAGCCGATCTTCCGGACAGGGAACAGAGACCCAGTACTTC. Translating it yields CASSRSSGQGTETQYF.

The J gene is TRBJ2-5, the V gene TRBV5-1; D perhaps matches TRBD1 (5 bases). V was shortened by 2 bases and J by 5 bases, with 16 bases between the two germline ends. The CDR3 is 15 residues long. Germline CDR1 SGHRS, CDR2 YFSETQ. CDR3 nucleotides: TGCGCCAGCAGCTTTTCGACAGACCCCCAGGAGACCCAGTACTTC. Protein product: CASSFSTDPQETQYF.

The chain carries TRBV11-2 and TRBJ1-1; D might be TRBD1 (5 bases). Germline V lookup: CDR1 SGHAT, CDR2 FQNNGV. Trimming stripped 6 bases from V and 5 bases from J, with 16 bases between. The CDR3 totals 14 residues. In nucleotides, the CDR3 is TGTGCCAGCAGGGACGGGGCGTCGGGTACTGAAGCTTTCTTT. Protein sequence: CASRDGASGTEAFF.

The chain joins TRBV7-6 to TRBJ2-1; 11 positions agree with TRBD1. From germline, CDR1 is SGHVS and CDR2 FNYEAQ. The length of the CDR3 is 17 residues. Trimming cost V 4 bases and J 7 bases; bases outside gene matches: 12. CDR3 nucleotide sequence: TGTGCCAGCAGCTGGGCCCGGGACAGGGGGTTTGGGAATGAGCAGTTCTTC. Amino acid sequence: CASSWARDRGFGNEQFF.

This clone was detected only once. The chain couples TRBV28 to TRBJ2-6, with a possible D match to TRBD1 (6 bases). From germline, CDR1 is MDHEN and CDR2 SYDVKM. This CDR3 has 17 residues. V was clipped by 4 bases and J by 0 bases, with 13 bases between them. The CDR3 protein is CASSSITGLSGANVLTF. The CDR3 DNA sequence: TGTGCCAGCAGTTCAATAACAGGGCTCTCTGGGGCCAACGTCCTGACTTTC.

The chain links TRBV7-2 to TRBJ2-3; D unclear. The CDR3 covers 13 residues. With 0 bases removed from V and 6 bases from J, the gap between germline ends came to 7 bases. Looked up from germline, CDR1 is SGHTA and CDR2 is FQGNSA. The CDR3 DNA sequence: TGTGCCAGCAGCTTAGCTGGACGGGATACGCAGTATTTT. As protein: CASSLAGRDTQYF.

The chain is built from TRBV7-8 and TRBJ2-1; D not resolved. Trimming took 5 bases from V and 4 from J, leaving 15 bases between them. Germline values: CDR1 SGHVS, CDR2 FQNEAQ. The CDR3 loop spans 15 amino acids. CDR3 protein: CASSHTSLGYNEQFF. DNA of the CDR3: TGTGCCAGCAGCCACACGAGCCTAGGTTACAATGAGCAGTTCTTC.

CDR3 sequence: CASSEIWGRGNEKLFF. CDR3 nucleotides: TGTGCCAGCAGTGAAATTTGGGGACGAGGTAATGAAAAACTGTTTTTT. The chain has TRBV6-1 and TRBJ1-4; a weak D match, TRBD1 (5 bases). The CDR3 runs 16 residues. V shed 2 bases and J shed 4 bases, with 14 bases lying between them. CDR1 is MNHNS, CDR2 SASEGT, per germline.

The chain uses TRBV5-1 and TRBJ1-2; D is uncertain. Germline CDR1 and CDR2: SGHRS and YFSETQ. The CDR3 spans 13 residues. The ends were cut back, 7 bases at V and 2 bases at J, with 12 bases in the middle. This CDR3 is CASQQDPNYGYTF. CDR3 nucleotide sequence: TGCGCCAGCCAGCAGGACCCCAACTATGGCTACACCTTC.

The rearrangement joins TRBV19 to TRBJ1-5, with 8 bases fitting TRBD1. Germline assignment: CDR1 LNHDA and CDR2 SQIVND (reference sequence). This CDR3 has 20 residues. V gave up 3 bases and J gave up 4 bases; unmatched junction bases: 20. The CDR3 reads CASSISSLGADRVGNQPQHF. CDR3 coding DNA: TGTGCCAGTAGTATCAGTAGTTTGGGTGCGGACAGGGTAGGAAATCAGCCCCAGCATTTT. Based on the CDR3 plus reference TRBV19 and TRBJ1-5, the full variable domain is DGGITQSPKYLFRKEGQNVTLSCEQNLNHDAMYWYRQDPGQGLRLIYYSQIVNDFQKGDIAEGYSVSREKKESFPLTVTSAQKNPTAFYLCASSISSLGADRVGNQPQHFGDGTRLSIL.

To note about this clone: At one boundary the junction diverges from the germline segment, which might be a read error. The identical CDR3 is also encoded by other nucleotide sequences in the sample. The chain recombines TRBV5-1 with TRBJ2-4; the D gene could be TRBD1 or TRBD2 (5 bases each). There are 16 residues in the CDR3. CDR1 and CDR2 from the germline V gene are SGHRS and YFSETQ. CDR3 sequence (DNA): TGTGCCAGCAGCTTGGGGACGGCTAGGGACCTAAACATTCAGTACTTC. As protein: CASSLGTARDLNIQYF.

The rearrangement joins TRBV13 to TRBJ2-7, with D perhaps TRBD1 (6 bases). CDR3 size: 14 residues. Germline CDR1 PRHDT, CDR2 FYEKMQ (reference sequence). V lost 5 bases and J lost 7, with 18 bases in between. The chain's CDR3 is CASSLRDTFTEQYF. In nucleotides, the CDR3 is TGTGCCAGCAGCCTCCGGGACACCTTTACGGAGCAGTACTTC.

This clone was picked up a small number of times. This chain joins TRBV2 and TRBJ1-6; D ambiguous. The CDR3 is made up of 14 amino acids. Germline V gene data show CDR1 as SNHLY and CDR2 as FYNNEI. V gave up 1 base and J gave up 7 bases, with 8 bases separating them. The CDR3 reads CASSEEGGNSPLHF. The CDR3 DNA is TGTGCCAGCAGTGAAGAAGGAGGGAATTCACCCCTCCACTTT.

The V and J genes are TRBV10-3 and TRBJ2-1; 7 bases match TRBD2. The CDR3 consists of 12 residues. With V trimmed by 7 bases and J by 5 bases, 2 bases remained unmatched. Per the germline V gene, CDR1 is ENHRY and CDR2 is SYGVKD. The CDR3 nucleotides are TGTGCCATCAAGCGGGGAGACAATGAGCAGTTCTTC. This sequence encodes CAIKRGDNEQFF.

This chain uses TRBV5-1 with TRBJ1-2; the match to TRBD1 covers 8 bases. Germline V gives CDR1 SGHRS, CDR2 YFSETQ. Losses at the gene ends were 2 bases for V and 4 bases for J; bases not matched to a gene: 4. The CDR3 extends over 14 amino acids. CDR3 sequence (DNA): TGCGCCAGCAGCTTTGAAGGACAGGGCTATGGCTACACCTTC. Translated, it gives CASSFEGQGYGYTF.